What follows are 25 T cell receptor beta chains derived from one specimen sequenced in a study of blood T cell repertoires in COVID-19. Profiled with immunoSEQ multiplex PCR; TCRdb holds only in-frame clones, not every one. The repertoire holds tens of thousands of clones, with roughly 87% as singletons. Sequences were obtained from peripheral blood. The receptors shown here come from an elderly man in a cohort sampled during active COVID-19.

The rearrangement uses TRBV4-1 and TRBJ1-1, with TRBD1 identical over 12 bases. V lost 5 bases and J lost 4; bases outside the gene matches: 5. The CDR3 is 15 amino acids. CDR1 is MGHRA, CDR2 YSYEKL, per germline. CDR3 sequence: CASSGTGGFVTEAFF. DNA for the CDR3: TGCGCCAGCAGCGGGACAGGGGGCTTTGTCACTGAAGCTTTCTTT.

The genes are TRBV6-5 and TRBJ2-7; TRBD1 matches at 8 bases. V lost 6 bases and J lost 3; bases outside the gene matches: 4. CDR1 MNHEY and CDR2 SVGAGI come from the germline V gene. This CDR3 is 13 amino acids long. CDR3 nucleotides: TGTGCCAGCAGACAGACAGGGGTCTACGAGCAGTACTTC. Translation gives CASRQTGVYEQYF.

The V call is TRBV6-2 or TRBV6-3, the J call TRBJ2-7; the match to TRBD2 covers 13 bases. This CDR3 is built from 15 residues. Germline lookup yields CDR1 MNHEY and CDR2 SVGEGT. The V gene end was trimmed by 6 bases and the J gene end by 4 bases; junction bases not matched to a gene: 6. CDR3 sequence reads: CASSKGLAGPYEQYF. The CDR3 coding sequence is TGTGCCAGCAGCAAGGGACTAGCGGGACCTTACGAGCAGTACTTC.

The rearrangement joins TRBV12-5 to TRBJ1-3; D is possibly TRBD1 (6 bases). V was clipped by 6 bases and J by 2 bases, with 11 bases between them. Germline V gene data show CDR1 as LGHNT and CDR2 as FRNRAP. The CDR3 spans 14 residues. The CDR3 loop reads CASGLTGTGNTIYF. The DNA of the CDR3 is TGTGCTAGTGGATTAACAGGGACTGGAAACACCATATATTTT. Using reference TRBV12-5 and TRBJ1-3 for the parts outside the CDR3, the full variable domain is DARVTQTPRHKVTEMGQEVTMRCQPILGHNTVFWYRQTMMQGLELLAYFRNRAPLDDSGMPKDRFSAEMPDATLATLKIQPSEPRDSAVYFCASGLTGTGNTIYFGEGSWLTVV.

This clone was seen only once. V usage is TRBV27 and J usage is TRBJ2-1, with D perhaps matching TRBD2 (5 bases). Germline V gene sequence: CDR1 MNHEY, CDR2 SMNVEV (reference sequence). Trimming left V 6 bases short and J 10 bases short, with 13 bases between. The length of the CDR3 is 12 residues. The CDR3 DNA follows: TGTGCCAGCAGCTACGTTGAGGGAGAGCAGTTCTTC. Encoded protein: CASSYVEGEQFF.

V is TRBV6-2 or TRBV6-3 and J is TRBJ1-6, with 8 bases fitting TRBD1. The V gene end was trimmed by 6 bases and the J gene end by 6 bases; junction bases not matched to a gene: 4. Germline V lookup: CDR1 MNHEY, CDR2 SVGEGT. The CDR3 is 14 amino acids. CDR3 nucleotide sequence: TGTGCCAGCAGCTGGACAGGGCTTAATTCACCCCTCCACTTT. Protein product: CASSWTGLNSPLHF.

Comments on this clone: One end of the junction is discordant with germline, which a read error may explain. V is TRBV7-7 and J is TRBJ2-5; maybe TRBD1 (5 bases). Germline V gene lookup returns CDR1 SSHAT and CDR2 FNYEAQ (reference sequence). The CDR3 has 13 amino acids. In DNA, the CDR3 is TGTGCTAGCAGTCCCGGGCAGGGAGAGACCCAGTACTTC. Translating it yields CASSPGQGETQYF.

This chain joins TRBV19 and TRBJ2-7, with D tentatively TRBD2 (6 bases). The CDR3 has 14 amino acids. Trimming removed 2 bases at V and 2 bases at J, with 10 bases between. CDR1 is LNHDA and CDR2 is SQIVND in the germline V gene (reference sequence). The CDR3 nucleotides read TGTGCCAGTAGTATAACCCCGGGGGCCTACGAGCAGTACTTC. It encodes CASSITPGAYEQYF.

The V and J genes are TRBV30 and TRBJ1-5, with D maybe TRBD1 (5 bases). V was cut by 1 base and J by 6 bases, with 13 bases left in between. CDR3 length: 14 residues. Germline V gene sequence: CDR1 GTSNPN, CDR2 SVGIG (reference sequence). The CDR3 region has the DNA TGTGCCTGGAGTGAGGGGCACTCAAGTCAGCCCCAGCATTTT. Its protein is CAWSEGHSSQPQHF.

The rearrangement uses TRBV19 and TRBJ2-1, with 8 bases aligning to TRBD1. This CDR3 is 15 amino acids long. The J segment lost 2 bases and the V segment lost 5 bases, leaving 5 bases of the junction unmatched. Germline V gene sequence: CDR1 LNHDA, CDR2 SQIVND (reference sequence). The CDR3 region is CASSPLTGAYNEQFF. The CDR3 DNA reads as TGTGCCAGTAGTCCACTGACAGGGGCCTACAATGAGCAGTTCTTC.

The CDR3 region has the DNA TGTGCCAGCAGCTCCCGCGGGACAGGGGATGAAAAACTGTTTTTT. Protein: CASSSRGTGDEKLFF. V and J are TRBV3-1 (or the pseudogene TRBV3-2) and TRBJ1-4, with 10 bases lining up with TRBD1. The V gene's germline CDR1 is LGHDT and CDR2 YNNKEL (reference sequence). CDR3 length: 15 residues. J gave up 6 bases and V 5 bases, and 6 bases lay outside the gene matches.

The rearrangement uses TRBV5-1 and TRBJ2-1; maybe TRBD2 (6 bases). The CDR3 runs 13 residues. The V and J ends lost 0 bases and 7 bases respectively, with 8 bases between them. CDR1 is SGHRS and CDR2 is YFSETQ in the germline V gene. The chain's CDR3 is CASSLEGRNEQFF. CDR3 bases: TGCGCCAGCAGCTTGGAAGGGAGGAATGAGCAGTTCTTC.

The chain carries TRBV5-1 and TRBJ2-7; D is uncertain. The germline V gene has CDR1 SGHRS and CDR2 YFSETQ. This CDR3 contains 14 residues. With 2 bases removed from V and 5 bases from J, the gap between germline ends came to 14 bases. CDR3 region: CASSFSTGGHEQYF. DNA for the CDR3: TGCGCCAGCAGCTTCTCGACCGGCGGCCACGAGCAGTACTTC.

This chain links TRBV11-2 with TRBJ1-2; TRBD1 is a possible D gene (6 bases). CDR1 and CDR2 from the germline V gene are SGHAT and FQNNGV. Trimming removed 1 base from V and 4 bases from J, with 10 bases in between. The CDR3 extends over 14 amino acids. The CDR3 is CASSLGGLGYGYTF. As DNA, the CDR3 is TGTGCCAGCAGCTTAGGGGGGCTAGGCTATGGCTACACCTTC.

The genes are TRBV30 and TRBJ1-2; 7 nucleotides agree with TRBD1. Germline values: CDR1 GTSNPN, CDR2 SVGIG (reference sequence). The V and J ends lost 0 bases and 8 bases, in that order; junction bases with no gene match: 3. This CDR3 is built from 12 residues. The CDR3, as DNA: TGTGCCTGGAGTGTGACAGGGAGGGGCTACACCTTC. It codes for CAWSVTGRGYTF.

The rearrangement links TRBV5-8 to TRBJ1-6, with D tentatively TRBD1 (6 bases). Germline-derived CDR1 and CDR2 are SGHTS and YDEGEE. V shed 0 bases and J shed 10 bases, with 11 bases lying between them. The CDR3 is made up of 14 amino acids. As DNA, the CDR3 is TGTGCCAGCAGCTTGGTCAGGGGAAGATCACCCCTCCACTTT. This gives the protein CASSLVRGRSPLHF. The full variable domain, completed using reference TRBV5-8 and TRBJ1-6, is EAGVTQSPTHLIKTRGQQATLRCSPISGHTSVYWYQQALGLGLQFLLWYDEGEERNRGNFPPRFSGRQFPNYSSELNVNALELEDSALYLCASSLVRGRSPLHFGNGTRLTVT.

J is TRBJ1-3 and V is TRBV19, with 7 bases identical to TRBD1. V shed 6 bases, J shed 9 bases, and the junction held 17 bases outside the gene matches. This CDR3 has 16 amino acids. Looked up from germline, CDR1 is LNHDA and CDR2 is SQIVND (reference sequence). This CDR3 is CASRRINSDSGGTIYF. For the CDR3, the DNA is TGTGCCAGTAGGAGGATCAACTCCGACTCAGGGGGCACCATATATTTT.

The J gene is TRBJ1-2, the V gene TRBV30; D gene unclear. The germline V and J ends were trimmed by 2 bases and 7 bases, with 8 bases remaining between them. CDR1 GTSNPN and CDR2 SVGIG come from the germline V gene (reference sequence). This CDR3 region has 11 residues. The CDR3 sequence is CAWSLRVGYTF. In DNA form, the CDR3 reads TGTGCCTGGAGTTTACGGGTTGGCTACACCTTC.

The gene calls are TRBV18 and TRBJ2-6, with 9 bases fitting TRBD1. CDR1 and CDR2 (germline): KGHSH, LQKENI. The CDR3 spans 18 residues. The ends lost 3 bases at V and 0 bases at J; junction bases unmatched: 6. The CDR3 bases are TGTGCCAGCTCACCGAGAGGGACAGGGTCCTCTGGGGCCAACGTCCTGACTTTC. Amino acid sequence: CASSPRGTGSSGANVLTF.

The chain carries TRBV5-6 and TRBJ2-5; 8 bases agree with TRBD2. V dropped 2 bases and J dropped 5; count of bases not matched to a gene: 11. The CDR3 runs 16 residues. CDR1 SGHDT and CDR2 YYEEEE come from the germline V gene. This CDR3 reads CASSFGPPGGRETQYF. In DNA form, the CDR3 reads TGTGCCAGCAGCTTTGGACCCCCGGGGGGGCGTGAGACCCAGTACTTC.

This chain uses TRBV7-6 with TRBJ1-2; D is unresolved. The germline CDR1 and CDR2 sequences are SGHVS and FNYEAQ. CDR3 length equals 14 residues. The V end was cut by 1 base, the J end by 2 bases, with 8 bases between. The CDR3 loop reads CASSLGPANYGYTF. The CDR3 DNA reads as TGTGCCAGCAGCTTAGGTCCAGCGAACTATGGCTACACCTTC.

The chain is built from TRBV10-3 and TRBJ2-6; unclear D gene. CDR3 length: 17 residues. Germline assignment: CDR1 ENHRY and CDR2 SYGVKD. V was pared by 0 bases and J by 0 bases, with 9 bases between. CDR3 in amino acids: CAISESTGSSGANVLTF. The CDR3 region has the DNA TGTGCCATCAGTGAGTCGACTGGCTCCTCTGGGGCCAACGTCCTGACTTTC.

This chain links TRBV19 with TRBJ2-7, with 7 positions matching TRBD1. The V gene end was trimmed by 3 bases and the J gene end by 5 bases; junction bases not matched to a gene: 7. CDR3 length equals 14 residues. Germline V CDR1 and CDR2: LNHDA, SQIVND (reference sequence). In DNA, the CDR3 is TGTGCCAGTAGTATTACGCAGGGGGTCGACGAGCAGTACTTC. Residues: CASSITQGVDEQYF.

J is TRBJ2-2 and V is TRBV5-5, with a tentative D call TRBD1 (8 bases). Trimming cost V 0 bases and J 3 bases, with 12 bases left between them. The CDR3 sequence is 16 residues long. CDR1 and CDR2 from the germline V gene are SGHKS and YYEKEE (reference sequence). The CDR3 sequence: CASSLGQGRDTGELFF. CDR3 coding DNA: TGTGCCAGCAGCTTGGGACAGGGGAGGGACACCGGGGAGCTGTTTTTT.

This clone appeared once. The V call is TRBV27, the J call TRBJ1-4, with 8 bases aligning to TRBD1. From germline, CDR1 is MNHEY and CDR2 SMNVEV (reference sequence). The CDR3 runs 15 residues. V shed 1 base, J shed 2 bases, and the junction held 0 bases outside the gene matches. DNA of the CDR3: TGTGCCAGCAGTTTATACAGGGGGACTAATGAAAAACTGTTTTTT. It yields the protein CASSLYRGTNEKLFF.